The clone carrying this T cell receptor (beta chain) has only a few counts. What it binds is not known. Noted treatment: approximately 10-day PBMC culture with coronavirus spike peptide pools or control peptides (ViraFEST assay). This record belongs to a study of vaccination and CD4 T cells after COVID-19. This CDR3 contains 14 residues. V gave up 5 bases and J gave up 7 bases, with 15 bases separating them. Germline-derived CDR1 and CDR2 are ENHRY and SYGVKD. The Oncomine TCR Beta short-read assay generated sequence data from the DNA of cultured CD4+ T cells. Researchers extracted genomic DNA from CD4+ T cells that had been cultured. TCRdb ran MiXCR on the PCR reads and lists one entry per CDR3 protein. The sample yields more than 12,000 distinct CDR3 sequences, about 26% seen once.

The receptor was derived from a human donor with COVID-19. Material for sequencing was cultured CD4+ T cells from blood. The rearrangement uses TRBV10-3 and TRBJ1-5; the D gene is possibly TRBD1 (5 bases). Here the CDR3 reads CAISPRGLGQPQHF. The CDR3 DNA reads as TGTGCCATCAGTCCCCGGGGACTGGGCCAGCCCCAGCATTTT.